This passage covers 18 T cell receptor beta chains from one sample sequenced in a study of cytomegalovirus exposure and HLA in healthy donors. Produced via immunoSEQ multiplex PCR; TCRdb's table is partial and in-frame only. The sample has some 150,000 clones; approximately 86% are singletons. Sequences were obtained from PBMCs. These receptors all come from a human donor in good health.

V gene TRBV2 combines with J gene TRBJ2-1; TRBD1 matches 9 bases. The V and J ends lost 8 bases and 8 bases, in that order; junction bases with no gene match: 7. The CDR3 runs to 13 residues. The V gene's germline CDR1 is SNHLY and CDR2 FYNNEI. As DNA, the CDR3 is TGTGCCAGCCGACCGGGACAGGGTCATGAGCAGTTCTTC. Its translation is CASRPGQGHEQFF.

Only one count was recorded for this clone. This chain joins TRBV7-2 and TRBJ1-1; D not certain. The CDR3 sequence is 13 residues long. The germline CDR1 and CDR2 sequences are SGHTA and FQGNSA. Trimming took off 5 bases at V and 8 bases at J, with 15 bases between the two ends. The DNA of the CDR3 is TGTGCCAGCAGCATCCGGGTTTCCTTAGAAGCTTTCTTT. Translated, it gives CASSIRVSLEAFF.

This sequence joins TRBV6-5 and TRBJ2-1; 14 bases fit TRBD2. The germline V gene has CDR1 MNHEY and CDR2 SVGAGI. V was pared by 6 bases and J by 9 bases, with 1 base of the junction left unmatched. This CDR3 spans 13 amino acids. CDR3 sequence reads: CASRGTSGGEQFF. Here the CDR3 DNA reads TGTGCCAGCAGGGGGACTAGCGGGGGTGAGCAGTTCTTC.

This sequence joins TRBV27 and TRBJ2-1, with D possibly being TRBD2 (6 bases). Germline-derived CDR1 and CDR2 are MNHEY and SMNVEV (reference sequence). The V end was cut by 1 base, the J end by 13 bases, with 14 bases between. The CDR3 consists of 13 residues. CDR3 bases: TGTGCCAGCAGTTTATGGGGCGGGACGCCCCAGTTCTTC. Amino acids: CASSLWGGTPQFF.

V and J are TRBV19 and TRBJ2-7, with 8 bases identical to TRBD2. The ends lost 0 bases at V and 3 bases at J; junction bases unmatched: 4. The V gene's germline CDR1 is LNHDA and CDR2 SQIVND (reference sequence). This CDR3 is 15 amino acids long. CDR3 coding DNA: TGTGCCAGTAGTATAGAACTAGCGGATAACTACGAGCAGTACTTC. Protein sequence: CASSIELADNYEQYF.

In this sample, this clone turned up once. This chain joins TRBV11-2 and TRBJ1-3; possible D gene TRBD1, 5 bases. Germline CDR1 is SGHAT and CDR2 is FQNNGV. The CDR3 is 18 amino acids. V dropped 1 base and J dropped 0 bases, with 16 bases sitting between them. Here the CDR3 DNA reads TGTGCCAGCAGCTTAGTTACAGGCCGTGCTGCCTCTGGAAACACCATATATTTT. Protein sequence: CASSLVTGRAASGNTIYF.

With regard to this clone: An end of the junction does not agree with germline; a read error may underlie this. The J gene is TRBJ1-3, the V gene TRBV29-1; 7 bases agree with TRBD1. The germline gives CDR1 SQVTM, CDR2 ANQGSEA. The CDR3 spans 14 residues. The CDR3 DNA is TGCAGCGTTGTCGATACCGGGACAGTAAACACCATGTATTTT. Protein sequence: CSVVDTGTVNTMYF. Full variable domain (missing parts from reference TRBV29-1 and TRBJ1-3): SAVISQKPSRDICQRGTSLTIQCQVDSQVTMMFWYRQQPGQSLTLIATANQGSEATYESGFVIDKFPISRPNLTFSTLTVSNMSPEDSSIYLCSVVDTGTVNTMYFGEGSWLTVV.

The chain recombines TRBV5-4 with TRBJ2-5; 7 nucleotides line up with TRBD2. The germline CDR1 and CDR2 sequences are SGHNT and YYREEE (reference sequence). The CDR3 contains 15 residues. The V gene end was trimmed by 4 bases and the J gene end by 5 bases; junction bases not matched to a gene: 11. The DNA for the CDR3 is TGTGCCAGCAGCCCAACTAGCGTAGGCTCGGAGACCCAGTACTTC. This sequence encodes CASSPTSVGSETQYF.

The chain uses TRBV30 and TRBJ2-3; 7 bases align to TRBD2. The CDR3 contains 17 residues. CDR1 GTSNPN and CDR2 SVGIG come from the germline V gene (reference sequence). V was clipped by 3 bases and J by 2 bases; unmatched bases: 14. The CDR3 here is CAWRGRVRYQNTDTQYF. As DNA, the CDR3 is TGTGCCTGGAGAGGGAGGGTTCGATACCAGAACACAGATACGCAGTATTTT.

In this sample, this clone turned up once. The chain links TRBV27 to TRBJ2-3; TRBD2 might be the D (6 bases). V was trimmed by 3 bases and J by 6 bases, leaving 22 bases between them. The CDR3 extends over 17 amino acids. The germline V gene has CDR1 MNHEY and CDR2 SMNVEV (reference sequence). The CDR3 DNA is TGTGCCAGCAGTTTTCAGCCCTCGGGACTCCTAGGGGATACGCAGTATTTT. Translating gives CASSFQPSGLLGDTQYF.

J is TRBJ2-1 and V is TRBV2; a possible D gene is TRBD1 (6 bases). V was pared by 10 bases and J by 2 bases, with 12 bases between. CDR1 is SNHLY and CDR2 is FYNNEI in the germline V gene. The CDR3 extends over 13 amino acids. CDR3 DNA: TGTGCCACCCATCAGGGGACCTACAATGAGCAGTTCTTC. It translates to CATHQGTYNEQFF.

The V call is TRBV29-1, the J call TRBJ2-6; D is unclear. Trimming pared 6 bases from V and 0 bases from J, leaving 6 bases between. Germline CDR1 is SQVTM and CDR2 is ANQGSEA. The CDR3 has 13 residues. The CDR3 sequence: CSVRHSGANVLTF. The CDR3, as DNA: TGCAGCGTGCGCCACTCTGGGGCCAACGTCCTGACTTTC.

CDR3 coding DNA: TGTGCCAGCTCACCACCACTAGCAAGAGCAGGAGAGCAGTTCTTC. Translated, it gives CASSPPLARAGEQFF. This rearrangement joins TRBV18 to TRBJ2-1; D perhaps matches TRBD2 (6 bases). The germline CDR1 and CDR2 sequences are KGHSH and LQKENI. V lost 0 bases and J lost 10, with 16 bases in between. The length of the CDR3 is 15 residues.

V and J are TRBV11-1 and TRBJ1-1; D not certain. In germline, CDR1 is SGHAT, CDR2 FQDESV (reference sequence). The CDR3 extends over 13 amino acids. V was cut by 5 bases and J by 4 bases, with 11 bases left in between. CDR3: CASSPVGSTEAFF. In DNA, the CDR3 is TGTGCCAGCAGCCCAGTAGGGAGCACTGAAGCTTTCTTT. Full variable domain (outside the CDR3, taken from reference TRBV11-1 and TRBJ1-1): EAEVAQSPRYKITEKSQAVAFWCDPISGHATLYWYRQILGQGPELLVQFQDESVVDDSQLPKDRFSAERLKGVDSTLKIQPAELGDSAMYLCASSPVGSTEAFFGQGTRLTVV.

The rearrangement uses TRBV28 and TRBJ1-2; D is uncertain. CDR3 length equals 14 residues. Looked up from germline, CDR1 is MDHEN and CDR2 is SYDVKM. The V end lost 5 bases, the J end lost 4 bases, and 14 bases lay between the germline ends. The chain's CDR3 is CASSPGRKGYGYTF. The CDR3, as DNA: TGTGCCAGCAGTCCCGGGAGGAAGGGCTATGGCTACACCTTC.

The V gene is TRBV6-6, the J gene TRBJ2-1, with D perhaps matching TRBD2 (6 bases). V lost 5 bases to trimming and J lost 10 bases, with 12 bases between them. CDR3 length: 12 residues. CDR1 and CDR2 from the germline V gene are MNHNY and SVGAGI (reference sequence). The CDR3 here is CASSQIGLEQFF. Here the CDR3 DNA reads TGTGCCAGCAGTCAGATAGGACTAGAGCAGTTCTTC.

CDR3 protein: CASSSGRDREFRNQPQHF. For the CDR3, the DNA is TGTGCCAGTAGTAGCGGAAGGGACAGGGAATTCCGTAATCAGCCCCAGCATTTT. The chain links TRBV19 to TRBJ1-5; TRBD1 matches 9 bases. With 4 bases clipped from V and 4 bases from J, the junction kept 14 bases outside the gene matches. The CDR3 covers 18 residues. Germline lookup yields CDR1 LNHDA and CDR2 SQIVND (reference sequence).

This clone came up a few times. The chain links TRBV4-1 to TRBJ1-6; the D gene is possibly TRBD1 (5 bases). The ends were cut back, 0 bases at V and 6 bases at J, with 6 bases in the middle. Germline lookup yields CDR1 MGHRA and CDR2 YSYEKL. The CDR3 has 14 amino acids. The CDR3 spells CASSQEGGNSPLHF. CDR3 sequence (DNA): TGCGCCAGCAGCCAAGAGGGGGGTAATTCACCCCTCCACTTT.